The 20 T cell receptor beta chains reported below all come from one sample, sequenced in a study of post-analysis software for immune sequencing data. Tagging with unique molecular identifiers was a feature of the TCR beta cDNA libraries. TCRdb re-derived calls from the PCR reads in MiXCR, one entry per CDR3 protein. The sample has about 800,000 distinct CDR3 sequences; 25% to 30% are singletons. Study conclusions and caveats: TRBV5-6, TRBV5-1 and TRBV20-1 were among a handful of TRBV segments more frequent in patients than controls.

No antigen has been identified for these receptors. Sequenced sample: blood. The receptors were sampled from a girl aged 5-17 years with multiple sclerosis.

This clonotype has ten or more counts. The chain uses TRBV29-1 and TRBJ2-1; 7 nucleotides agree with TRBD1. The germline CDR1 and CDR2 sequences are SQVTM and ANQGSEA. Trimming cost V 4 bases and J 5 bases; bases outside gene matches: 8. This CDR3 comprises 14 residues. DNA for the CDR3: TGCAGCGTTGGACAGGGCGCAGTCCACAATGAGCAGTTCTTC. Residues: CSVGQGAVHNEQFF.

The rearrangement joins TRBV6-5 to TRBJ1-2, with TRBD1 matching over 9 bases. This CDR3 region has 14 residues. The ends lost 6 bases at V and 9 bases at J; junction bases unmatched: 11. The V gene's germline CDR1 is MNHEY and CDR2 SVGAGI. The CDR3 loop is CASSVPGQGISYTF. The DNA of the CDR3 is TGTGCCAGCAGCGTCCCGGGACAGGGTATCAGCTACACCTTC.

The chain recombines TRBV2 with TRBJ2-3; possible D gene TRBD2, 7 bases. There are 13 residues in the CDR3. CDR1 and CDR2 (germline): SNHLY, FYNNEI. Trimming pared 8 bases from V and 5 bases from J, leaving 14 bases between. The DNA for the CDR3 is TGTGCCAGCCAAGGGGGGGCTTTAGATACGCAGTATTTT. Its translation is CASQGGALDTQYF. Full variable domain (rest looked up from reference TRBV2 and TRBJ2-3): EPEVTQTPSHQVTQMGQEVILRCVPISNHLYFYWYRQILGQKVEFLVSFYNNEISEKSEIFDDQFSVERPDGSNFTLKIRSTKLEDSAMYFCASQGGALDTQYFGPGTRLTVL.

This chain links TRBV4-2 with TRBJ1-3, with 8 bases fitting TRBD1. Germline loops: CDR1 LGHNA, CDR2 YNFKEQ. V lost 4 bases to trimming and J lost 0 bases; unmatched junction nucleotides: 5. This CDR3 comprises 16 residues. CDR3 sequence reads: CASSPAGQASGNTIYF. CDR3 nucleotides: TGTGCCAGCAGCCCCGCGGGACAGGCCTCTGGAAACACCATATATTTT.

This clonotype has a handful of counts. This chain joins TRBV12-3 or TRBV12-4 and TRBJ2-3; possible D gene TRBD1, 5 bases. With 8 bases removed from V and 5 bases from J, the gap between germline ends came to 11 bases. The CDR3 covers 12 residues. CDR3 sequence: CASHVGQDTQYF. The CDR3 DNA sequence: TGTGCCAGCCACGTCGGACAAGATACGCAGTATTTT.

The chain uses TRBV12-3 or TRBV12-4 and TRBJ1-2; D gene uncertain. V was cut by 3 bases and J by 8 bases, with 16 bases left in between. CDR3 length: 14 amino acids. The CDR3 bases are TGTGCCAGCAGTTTTGACGGACGTCATATCGGCTACACCTTC. Translated: CASSFDGRHIGYTF.

The chain carries TRBV3-1 and TRBJ2-2; D gene ambiguous. Deletions cut 0 bases from V and 5 bases from J, with 10 bases between. The CDR3 has 15 amino acids. Per the germline V gene, CDR1 is LGHDT and CDR2 is YNNKEL (reference sequence). CDR3 in DNA: TGTGCCAGCAGCCAAGACGCTAGGGCAACCGGGGAGCTGTTTTTT. This sequence encodes CASSQDARATGELFF.

The chain is built from TRBV20-1 and TRBJ1-2; possible D gene TRBD1, 5 bases. Germline V gene lookup returns CDR1 DFQATT and CDR2 SNEGSKA (reference sequence). The CDR3 covers 15 residues. Between the trimmed V and J ends, which lost 7 bases and 2 bases, there was a span of 20 bases. CDR3 nucleotide sequence: TGCAGTGACTCACTCGGGACCCTTTTAAACTATGGCTACACCTTC. This sequence encodes CSDSLGTLLNYGYTF.

The rearrangement uses TRBV6-6 and TRBJ1-4, with D possibly being TRBD1 (6 bases). CDR1 and CDR2 (germline): MNHNY, SVGAGI (reference sequence). The CDR3 is made up of 13 amino acids. Deletions cut 8 bases from V and 4 bases from J, with 11 bases between. CDR3 residues: CASHRAVNEKLFF. DNA of the CDR3: TGTGCCAGCCACAGGGCGGTTAATGAAAAACTGTTTTTT.

This clonotype was detected many times. This chain joins TRBV29-1 and TRBJ2-1; TRBD2 might be the D (6 bases). Trimming took 4 bases from V and 1 from J, leaving 17 bases between them. The germline gives CDR1 SQVTM, CDR2 ANQGSEA. The CDR3 loop spans 16 amino acids. CDR3 nucleotide sequence: TGCAGCGTTGTCGGTGGGGCGCGGGGATCCTACAATGAGCAGTTCTTC. Protein: CSVVGGARGSYNEQFF.

In this sample, this clonotype turned up many times. The chain couples TRBV4-3 to TRBJ2-1; D possibly corresponds to TRBD2 (5 bases). Germline V gene sequence: CDR1 LGHNA, CDR2 YSLEER. Trimming removed 3 bases from V and 5 bases from J, with 8 bases in between. The CDR3 extends over 13 amino acids. The CDR3, as DNA: TGCGCCAGCAGCCAGGGGAGACACAATGAGCAGTTCTTC. Translating gives CASSQGRHNEQFF.

The chain couples TRBV9 to TRBJ2-1, with 10 bases identical to TRBD2. This CDR3 has 17 residues. The trim removed 1 base at V and 8 bases at J, leaving 12 bases unmatched. Germline values: CDR1 SGDLS, CDR2 YYNGEE. DNA for the CDR3: TGTGCCAGCAGCGTATTGGCTAGCGGGAGCGGTTTGGATGAGCAGTTCTTC. Translated, it gives CASSVLASGSGLDEQFF.

In its sample, this clonotype was seen a few times. The chain recombines TRBV4-1 with TRBJ1-1; TRBD1 matches 7 bases. V trimming: 3 bases; J trimming: 11 bases; junction bases outside the gene matches: 15. This CDR3 region has 15 residues. The germline gives CDR1 MGHRA, CDR2 YSYEKL. The CDR3 here is CASSQVAGRGTGAFF. The CDR3, as DNA: TGCGCCAGCAGCCAGGTCGCGGGCAGGGGGACGGGGGCTTTCTTT.

This clonotype was seen many times. The chain is built from TRBV5-1 and TRBJ2-3, with 13 bases aligning to TRBD2. The germline gives CDR1 SGHRS, CDR2 YFSETQ. CDR3 size: 17 residues. With V trimmed by 4 bases and J by 2 bases, 7 bases remained unmatched. CDR3: CASSARLAGGYTDTQYF. CDR3 bases: TGCGCCAGCAGCGCGAGACTAGCGGGAGGATACACAGATACGCAGTATTTT.

The chain links TRBV3-1 to TRBJ2-1; D perhaps matches TRBD2 (6 bases). The CDR3 runs 14 residues. The V end was cut by 0 bases, the J end by 7 bases, with 10 bases between. The germline gives CDR1 LGHDT, CDR2 YNNKEL (reference sequence). The CDR3 region is CASSQDRLANEQFF. CDR3 in DNA: TGTGCCAGCAGCCAAGATCGTCTAGCGAATGAGCAGTTCTTC.

This clonotype was found a few times. CDR3 loop: CASSLYGGQFF. Written as DNA, the CDR3 is TGTGCCAGCAGCTTATATGGCGGGCAGTTCTTC. This chain links TRBV7-9 with TRBJ2-1; the D is unclear. V was trimmed by 2 bases and J by 12 bases, leaving 8 bases between them. CDR1 SEHNR and CDR2 FQNEAQ come from the germline V gene (reference sequence). The length of the CDR3 is 11 residues.

The chain couples TRBV27 to TRBJ2-7; D is perhaps TRBD2 (6 bases). This CDR3 comprises 14 residues. Germline CDR1 is MNHEY and CDR2 is SMNVEV (reference sequence). Trimming left V 3 bases short and J 3 bases short, with 12 bases between. CDR3 loop: CASSFGGGNYEQYF. The CDR3 DNA reads as TGTGCCAGCAGTTTCGGGGGTGGTAACTACGAGCAGTACTTC.

In DNA form, the CDR3 reads TGTGCCAGCAGCCGCTGGGGGATCACAGATACGCAGTATTTT. The encoded protein is CASSRWGITDTQYF. V usage is TRBV7-2 and J usage is TRBJ2-3, with D perhaps matching TRBD1 or TRBD2 (5 bases each). CDR1 and CDR2 (germline): SGHTA, FQGNSA. Trimming pared 5 bases from V and 2 bases from J, leaving 11 bases between. The CDR3 spans 14 residues.

This chain links TRBV6-5 with TRBJ2-6, with 8 bases fitting TRBD2. This CDR3 spans 15 amino acids. The junction had 5 bases not matched to a gene; V was cut back by 6 bases and J by 4 bases. The germline V gene has CDR1 MNHEY and CDR2 SVGAGI. CDR3 loop: CASRTGTRGANVLTF. The CDR3 DNA reads as TGTGCCAGCAGAACCGGGACTAGGGGGGCCAACGTCCTGACTTTC.

This clonotype was counted between two and nine times. The rearrangement uses TRBV12-3 or TRBV12-4 and TRBJ2-1, with a tentative D call TRBD1 (6 bases). The CDR3 has 16 residues. The V and J ends lost 4 bases and 3 bases respectively, with 16 bases between them. The CDR3: CASSSLGTPIYNEQFF. The CDR3 DNA reads TGTGCCAGCAGTTCCCTAGGGACACCTATCTACAATGAGCAGTTCTTC.